The 9 T cell receptor beta chains below were found in one sample sequenced in a study of beta chain features in type 1 diabetes. The study, taken as a whole, reports: When Type 1 diabetes patients were examined, their TCRB CDR3s proved moderately but significantly shorter in all four CD4+ subsets.

These receptors have no known antigen. As every portion of the isolated RNA was reverse transcribed, the sequencing read expressed TCRB transcripts. Some clones are missing from TCRdb's copy, which holds only in-frame ones; the method was immunoSEQ multiplex PCR. This sample has more than 120,000 clones, with about 13% found just once. Input material: central memory CD4+ T cells from blood. All receptors come from a young man with type 1 diabetes.

This clone occurred many times. The chain carries TRBV14 and TRBJ2-1, with D possibly being TRBD1 (7 bases). The V end was cut by 9 bases, the J end by 3 bases, with 18 bases between. This CDR3 has 15 amino acids. The germline gives CDR1 SGHDN, CDR2 FVKESK. The CDR3 nucleotides are TGTGCCAGTGCCCGATCAGGGGGGATCTACAATGAGCAGTTCTTC. It encodes CASARSGGIYNEQFF.

This clone was detected many times. This rearrangement joins TRBV6-6 to TRBJ2-3, with 10 bases that match TRBD2. Losses at the gene ends were 4 bases for V and 1 base for J; bases not matched to a gene: 2. The CDR3 totals 15 residues. Germline V gene data show CDR1 as MNHNY and CDR2 as SVGAGI (reference sequence). CDR3 bases: TGTGCCAGCAGTTCCGGGACTAGCGGCACAGATACGCAGTATTTT. Its translation: CASSSGTSGTDTQYF.

This chain connects TRBV6-4 to TRBJ2-6; 9 positions agree with TRBD1. The CDR3 is made up of 17 amino acids. CDR1 is MRHNA and CDR2 is SNTAGT in the germline V gene. The V segment lost 6 bases and the J segment 0 bases; nucleotides outside the gene matches: 6. The chain's CDR3 is CASSPQGASSGANVLTF. CDR3 in DNA: TGTGCCAGCAGCCCACAGGGGGCGTCCTCTGGGGCCAACGTCCTGACTTTC.

V is TRBV7-3 and J is TRBJ2-3; D is ambiguous. V lost 6 bases and J lost 0, with 7 bases in between. The V gene's germline CDR1 is SGHTA and CDR2 FQGTGA. The CDR3 runs 13 residues. The chain's CDR3 is CASRRTSTDTQYF. Written as DNA, the CDR3 is TGTGCCAGCAGGAGAACTAGCACAGATACGCAGTATTTT.

The CDR3 DNA follows: TGTGCCAGCTCACCACCGGCAGGGAAAGCTTTCTTT. Its translation: CASSPPAGKAFF. The rearrangement links TRBV18 to TRBJ1-1, with D perhaps TRBD1 (5 bases). The CDR3 is made up of 12 amino acids. From germline, CDR1 is KGHSH and CDR2 LQKENI. Trimming shortened V by 0 bases and J by 9 bases, and 8 bases separated the two germline ends.

This chain links TRBV6-5 with TRBJ1-6; 8 bases are a match to TRBD1. J lost 9 bases, V lost 5 bases, and 9 bases had no gene match. The CDR3 totals 15 residues. The V gene's germline CDR1 is MNHEY and CDR2 SVGAGI. CDR3 sequence reads: CASSRTGTLGSPLHF. The CDR3 coding sequence is TGTGCCAGCAGTCGGACAGGGACTTTGGGTTCACCCCTCCACTTT.

The chain combines TRBV19 with TRBJ1-1; D remains unclear. Germline loops: CDR1 LNHDA, CDR2 SQIVND (reference sequence). This CDR3 has 12 amino acids. V was cut by 6 bases and J by 0 bases, with 5 bases left in between. Written as DNA, the CDR3 is TGTGCCAGTAGACAGATGAACACTGAAGCTTTCTTT. It codes for CASRQMNTEAFF.

The V gene is TRBV2, the J gene TRBJ2-4, with a possible D match to TRBD1 (5 bases). V lost 2 bases to trimming and J lost 5 bases, with 16 bases between them. This CDR3 has 16 amino acids. CDR1 and CDR2 from the germline V gene are SNHLY and FYNNEI. The CDR3 region is CASSESGLGVQNIQYF. CDR3 coding DNA: TGTGCCAGCAGTGAATCCGGGTTAGGGGTCCAAAACATTCAGTACTTC.

The chain combines TRBV4-2 with TRBJ2-1; 12 nucleotides agree with TRBD1. Germline assignment: CDR1 LGHNA and CDR2 YNFKEQ. The CDR3 runs to 16 residues. Trimming removed 6 bases from V and 7 bases from J; junction bases left unmatched: 10. The CDR3 spells CASRRQTGQGANEQFF. CDR3 DNA sequence: TGTGCCAGCAGGCGACAAACGGGACAGGGGGCGAATGAGCAGTTCTTC.